These 23 T cell receptor beta chains came from one sample sequenced in a study of blood T cells in healthy people across ages. The use of a sample-barcoded 5' primer and a J-beta primer mix characterized a second PCR of roughly 6 to 12 cycles. MiXCR, run by TCRdb on the 5' RACE reads, gives a single entry per CDR3 protein. The sample lists about 800,000 distinct CDR3 sequences; approximately 25% were seen once. These data also featured in a second study, about T cells of mothers and their children.

The sequenced material came from blood. The receptors shown here come from a boy aged 5-17 years in good health.

V gene TRBV7-2 combines with J gene TRBJ2-3; D could derive from TRBD1 or TRBD2 (5 bases each). The germline V and J ends were trimmed by 4 bases and 0 bases, with 20 bases remaining between them. CDR3 length: 18 amino acids. Germline CDR1 and CDR2: SGHTA and FQGNSA. CDR3 DNA: TGTGCCAGCAGCTCATGGGGTAGTGGGGGTTACAGCACAGATACGCAGTATTTT. Amino acids: CASSSWGSGGYSTDTQYF.

This chain joins TRBV20-1 and TRBJ1-4; D is unclear. CDR3 size: 14 residues. Germline V lookup: CDR1 DFQATT, CDR2 SNEGSKA (reference sequence). The CDR3 here is CSGGLGATNEKLFF. CDR3 in DNA: TGCAGCGGAGGACTAGGAGCAACTAATGAAAAACTGTTTTTT.

This chain links TRBV28 with TRBJ2-7; no clear D. Trimming stripped 6 bases from V and 1 base from J, with 16 bases between. This CDR3 has 15 amino acids. CDR1 and CDR2 from the germline V gene are MDHEN and SYDVKM. DNA for the CDR3: TGTGCCAGCAGCCAAGGGCAGCTCGAATCCTACGAGCAGTACTTC. Translation: CASSQGQLESYEQYF.

This clonotype was counted many times. This CDR3 is CASRQGGTGELFF. As DNA, the CDR3 is TGTGCCAGCAGACAGGGTGGAACCGGGGAGCTGTTTTTT. The genes are TRBV6-5 and TRBJ2-2, with D tentatively TRBD1 (6 bases). The CDR3 spans 13 residues. V was pared by 6 bases and J by 5 bases, with 10 bases between. The V gene's germline CDR1 is MNHEY and CDR2 SVGAGI.

This clonotype was detected a few times. The chain couples TRBV4-3 to TRBJ2-5, with 9 nucleotides matching TRBD2. V shed 4 bases, J shed 5 bases, and the junction held 14 bases outside the gene matches. From germline, CDR1 is LGHNA and CDR2 YSLEER. The CDR3 has 17 amino acids. The CDR3 loop is CASSPRFEREVGETQYF. The CDR3 DNA follows: TGCGCCAGCAGCCCCCGTTTTGAGCGGGAGGTAGGGGAGACCCAGTACTTC.

The chain joins TRBV12-3 or TRBV12-4 to TRBJ1-1, with TRBD1 as a possible D gene (6 bases). V gave up 4 bases and J gave up 6 bases, with 21 bases separating them. This CDR3 has 16 amino acids. DNA of the CDR3: TGTGCCAGCAGTTCACTATCTCCGGGACATTATGCTGAAGCTTTCTTT. Its protein product is CASSSLSPGHYAEAFF.

This clonotype was observed a few times. This chain links TRBV6-5 with TRBJ2-7, with 10 bases matching TRBD2. V was pared by 4 bases and J by 4 bases, with 10 bases of the junction left unmatched. This CDR3 comprises 16 residues. The V gene's germline CDR1 is MNHEY and CDR2 SVGAGI. CDR3 sequence reads: CASSLDGTSGVYEQYF. The CDR3 DNA reads as TGTGCCAGCAGTTTAGACGGCACTAGCGGGGTTTACGAGCAGTACTTC.

The chain has TRBV24-1 and TRBJ2-3; D unclear. There are 11 residues in the CDR3. Germline-derived CDR1 and CDR2 are KGHDR and SFDVKD. V was pared by 9 bases and J by 4 bases, with 7 bases between. The CDR3 sequence is CATLVPDTQYF. CDR3 DNA: TGTGCCACCCTGGTCCCAGATACGCAGTATTTT.

This chain joins TRBV2 and TRBJ2-5; 9 bases match TRBD1. The assigned J gene may be wrong: the sequence end matches TRBJ2-7 better. From germline, CDR1 is SNHLY and CDR2 FYNNEI. There are 12 residues in the CDR3. CDR3 DNA: TGTGCCAGCCGGGGACAGGGTGACGAGCAGTACTTC. It specifies CASRGQGDEQYF.

This clonotype has at least ten counts. V and J are TRBV9 and TRBJ2-5, with TRBD2 matching 12 bases. There are 18 residues in the CDR3. The ends lost 4 bases at V and 3 bases at J; junction bases unmatched: 13. The V gene's germline CDR1 is SGDLS and CDR2 YYNGEE. The CDR3 DNA reads TGTGCCAGCAGCACCCGGACTAGCGGGATATGGGCCGAAGAGACCCAGTACTTC. It codes for CASSTRTSGIWAEETQYF.

The chain employs TRBV7-2 and TRBJ2-7; a possible D gene is TRBD1 (7 bases). The CDR3 loop spans 15 amino acids. V was trimmed by 3 bases and J by 1 base, leaving 13 bases between them. Per the germline V gene, CDR1 is SGHTA and CDR2 is FQGNSA. Here the CDR3 reads CASSFDREASYEQYF. The CDR3 DNA is TGTGCCAGCAGCTTCGACAGGGAGGCTTCCTACGAGCAGTACTTC. Using reference TRBV7-2 and TRBJ2-7 for the parts outside the CDR3, the full variable domain is GAGVSQSPSNKVTEKGKDVELRCDPISGHTALYWYRQSLGQGLEFLIYFQGNSAPDKSGLPSDRFSAERTGGSVSTLTIQRTQQEDSAVYLCASSFDREASYEQYFGPGTRLTVT.

There are a few counts of this clonotype. The chain combines TRBV9 with TRBJ2-5; a weak D match, TRBD1 (6 bases). TRBJ2-7 matches the DNA end more closely, so the J call is doubtful. Germline-derived CDR1 and CDR2 are SGDLS and YYNGEE. The CDR3 is 14 residues long. In DNA form, the CDR3 reads TGTGCCAGCAGCATATCGGACAGCAGCTACGAGCAGTACTTC. Amino acid sequence: CASSISDSSYEQYF.

CDR3 in amino acids: CASSLYPGTDTQYF. The CDR3 nucleotides read TGTGCCAGCAGCTTATATCCTGGCACAGATACGCAGTATTTT. V usage is TRBV7-6 and J usage is TRBJ2-3; D gene ambiguous. The CDR3 is 14 amino acids. Germline values: CDR1 SGHVS, CDR2 FNYEAQ. The V end lost 2 bases, the J end lost 1 base, and 7 bases lay between the germline ends.

This chain connects TRBV9 to TRBJ2-1, with a weak D call TRBD2 (5 bases). From germline, CDR1 is SGDLS and CDR2 YYNGEE. Trimming pared 4 bases from V and 3 bases from J, leaving 14 bases between. This CDR3 comprises 15 residues. The CDR3 spells CASSLHSAYYNEQFF. CDR3 nucleotide sequence: TGTGCCAGCAGCCTTCATAGCGCCTACTACAATGAGCAGTTCTTC.

This clonotype came up many times. This chain joins TRBV5-1 and TRBJ2-5, with 10 bases lining up with TRBD1. The J segment lost 5 bases and the V segment lost 4 bases, leaving 5 bases of the junction unmatched. Looked up from germline, CDR1 is SGHRS and CDR2 is YFSETQ. CDR3 length equals 14 residues. CDR3 sequence: CASSLGQGEETQYF. CDR3 bases: TGCGCCAGCAGCCTAGGACAGGGGGAGGAGACCCAGTACTTC.

About this clonotype: This may be a read error, as it is one base from a much larger clone. This chain links TRBV12-3 or TRBV12-4 with TRBJ2-3; D unresolved. Trimming removed 6 bases from V and 4 bases from J, with 5 bases in between. The CDR3 extends over 11 amino acids. The CDR3 reads CASRGADTQYF. The DNA of the CDR3 is TGTGCCAGCAGAGGAGCAGATACGCAGTATTTT.

This clonotype was detected only a few times. This chain connects TRBV7-9 to TRBJ2-5; D not resolved. The J call may not be correct, given that the DNA end is closer to TRBJ2-7. CDR1 and CDR2 from the germline V gene are SEHNR and FQNEAQ (reference sequence). The length of the CDR3 is 13 residues. The CDR3 spells CASSLVEDDEQYF. In DNA, the CDR3 is TGTGCCAGCAGCTTAGTCGAGGACGACGAGCAGTACTTC.

In its sample, this clonotype was seen a few times. J is TRBJ1-1 and V is TRBV20-1; a possible D gene is TRBD1 (5 bases). Germline CDR1 DFQATT, CDR2 SNEGSKA (reference sequence). CDR3 length equals 16 residues. Trimming left V 4 bases short and J 1 base short, with 19 bases between. CDR3 loop: CSATRGGELGNTEAFF. In DNA, the CDR3 is TGCAGTGCTACTCGCGGGGGGGAGCTGGGGAACACTGAAGCTTTCTTT.

This clonotype was found a few times. J is TRBJ2-4 and V is TRBV7-8; 9 bases are shared with TRBD1. Per germline, CDR1 SGHVS and CDR2 FQNEAQ. Trimming cost V 5 bases and J 1 base; bases outside gene matches: 6. This CDR3 is 16 amino acids long. CDR3 coding DNA: TGTGCCAGCAGCCCTCGGACAGGGGAGGCCAAAAACATTCAGTACTTC. Its protein product is CASSPRTGEAKNIQYF.

The V call is TRBV7-9, the J call TRBJ1-1; weak D call: TRBD1 (5 bases). The germline CDR1 and CDR2 sequences are SEHNR and FQNEAQ (reference sequence). The CDR3 runs 15 residues. Deletions cut 5 bases from V and 1 base from J, with 14 bases between. The CDR3 DNA reads TGTGCCAGCAGCGCCCCCAGGGATCCGAACACTGAAGCTTTCTTT. It codes for CASSAPRDPNTEAFF.

The chain uses TRBV4-3 and TRBJ2-3; 9 positions agree with TRBD2. Germline trimming cut 0 bases from V and 7 bases from J; bases unmatched to any gene: 11. Germline V gives CDR1 LGHNA, CDR2 YSLEER. This CDR3 has 17 amino acids. The CDR3 loop reads CASSQDQTSGPGNTQYF. The CDR3 DNA reads as TGCGCCAGCAGCCAAGATCAGACTAGCGGCCCAGGGAATACGCAGTATTTT.

The chain combines TRBV28 with TRBJ2-7, with D possibly TRBD1 on 6 matching bases. The V gene lost 7 bases and the J gene lost 2 bases, with 12 bases spanning the gap. CDR3 size: 13 residues. Germline loops: CDR1 MDHEN, CDR2 SYDVKM. The CDR3 region has the DNA TGTGCCAGCATTCGAGGGGGTACCTACGAGCAGTACTTC. Translating gives CASIRGGTYEQYF.

The table lists this clonotype with many counts. The chain couples TRBV20-1 to TRBJ1-3; 8 bases map to TRBD1. The CDR3 is 15 residues long. V shed 0 bases and J 4 bases; nucleotides not matched to a gene: 5. Germline CDR1 DFQATT, CDR2 SNEGSKA (reference sequence). This CDR3 is CSARDPGGAGNTIYF. For the CDR3, the DNA is TGCAGTGCTAGAGATCCAGGGGGCGCAGGAAACACCATATATTTT.